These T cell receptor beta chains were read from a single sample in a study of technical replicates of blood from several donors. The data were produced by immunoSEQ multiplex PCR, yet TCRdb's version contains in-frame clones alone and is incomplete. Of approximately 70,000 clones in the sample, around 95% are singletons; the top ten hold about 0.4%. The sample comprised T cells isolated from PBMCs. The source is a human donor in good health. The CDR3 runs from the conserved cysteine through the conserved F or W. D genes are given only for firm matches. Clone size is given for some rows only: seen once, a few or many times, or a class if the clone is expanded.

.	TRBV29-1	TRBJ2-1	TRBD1	CSSGTGGYNEQFF	TGCAGCTCCGGGACAGGGGGCTACAATGAGCAGTTCTTC
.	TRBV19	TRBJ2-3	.	CASSIQADFSSTDTQYF	TGTGCCAGTAGTATTCAAGCGGATTTTTCTAGCACAGATACGCAGTATTTT
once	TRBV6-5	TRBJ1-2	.	CASSRTAYGYTF	TGTGCCAGCAGTAGAACAGCTTATGGCTACACCTTC
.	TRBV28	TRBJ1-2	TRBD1	CASTSSPLDRGHGYTF	TGTGCCAGCACCAGTTCCCCATTGGACAGGGGGCATGGCTACACCTTC
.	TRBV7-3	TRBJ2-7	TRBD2	CASSLTSGSSYEQYF	TGTGCCAGCAGCTTGACTAGCGGGAGCTCCTACGAGCAGTACTTC
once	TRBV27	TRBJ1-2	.	CASSPLGGVHNYGYTF	TGTGCCAGCAGTCCCCTCGGCGGGGTTCATAACTATGGCTACACCTTC
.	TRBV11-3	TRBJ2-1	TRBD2	CASSFAASGSHEQFF	TGTGCCAGCAGCTTTGCGGCTAGCGGGAGTCATGAGCAGTTCTTC
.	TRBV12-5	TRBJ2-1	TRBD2	CASGLETSGRGVYNEQFF	TGTGCTAGTGGTTTGGAGACTAGCGGGAGGGGGGTCTACAATGAGCAGTTCTTC
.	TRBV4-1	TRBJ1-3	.	CASSQVERGISGNTIYF	TGCGCCAGCAGCCAAGTCGAACGCGGCATCTCTGGAAACACCATATATTTT
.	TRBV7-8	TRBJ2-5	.	CASSREETQYF	TGTGCCAGCAGCCGAGAGGAGACCCAGTACTTC
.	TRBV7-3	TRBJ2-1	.	CASSPGLHNEQFF	TGTGCCAGCAGCCCGGGACTTCACAATGAGCAGTTCTTC
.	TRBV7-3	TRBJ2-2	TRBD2	CASSLGTSGNGELFF	TGTGCCAGCAGCTTAGGGACTAGCGGTAACGGGGAGCTGTTTTTT
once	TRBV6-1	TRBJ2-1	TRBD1	CAIQGSFYNEQFF	TGTGCCATACAGGGGTCCTTTTACAATGAGCAGTTCTTC
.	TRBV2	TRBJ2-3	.	CASSDLSGTLYF	TGTGCCAGCAGTGATCTCTCAGGGACATTGTATTTT
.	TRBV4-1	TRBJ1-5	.	CASSQDREEGFYQPQHF	TGCGCCAGCAGCCAAGATCGCGAAGAGGGTTTTTATCAGCCCCAGCATTTT
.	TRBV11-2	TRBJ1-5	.	CASSLSWGGGNQPQHF	TGTGCCAGCAGCTTAAGCTGGGGAGGGGGCAATCAGCCCCAGCATTTT
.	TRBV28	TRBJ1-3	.	CASSLGGGGNTIYF	TGTGCCAGCAGTTTGGGGGGTGGTGGAAACACCATATATTTT
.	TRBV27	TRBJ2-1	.	CASTAAVHNEQFF	TGTGCCAGCACCGCTGCAGTTCACAATGAGCAGTTCTTC
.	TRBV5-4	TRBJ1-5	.	CASSLSGGAEPQHF	TGTGCCAGCAGCTTGAGCGGGGGCGCGGAGCCCCAGCATTTT
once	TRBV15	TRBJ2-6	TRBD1	CATSNRDRGRAGANVLTF	TGTGCCACCAGCAACCGGGACAGGGGTCGAGCTGGGGCCAACGTCCTGACTTTC
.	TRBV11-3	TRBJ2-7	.	CASSPAADSYEQYF	TGTGCCAGCAGCCCCGCTGCGGACTCCTACGAGCAGTACTTC
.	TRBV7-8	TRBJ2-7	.	CASSLYLTGAESYEQYF	TGTGCCAGCAGCTTATACCTGACGGGAGCGGAGTCCTACGAGCAGTACTTC
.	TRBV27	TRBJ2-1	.	CASSLRANEQFF	TGTGCCAGCAGTTTGCGGGCGAATGAGCAGTTCTTC
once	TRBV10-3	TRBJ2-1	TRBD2	CAISDGGRPPYEQFF	TGTGCCATCAGTGACGGCGGGAGGCCCCCCTATGAGCAGTTCTTC
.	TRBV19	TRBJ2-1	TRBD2	CASSSPGTSGRYEQFF	TGTGCCAGTAGTTCCCCGGGGACTAGCGGGAGGTATGAGCAGTTCTTC
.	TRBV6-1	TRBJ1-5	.	CASSTQVNSNQPQHF	TGTGCCAGCAGTACACAGGTAAATAGCAATCAGCCCCAGCATTTT
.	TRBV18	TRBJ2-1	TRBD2	CASSPILAGAYNEQFF	TGTGCCAGCTCCCCGATACTAGCGGGCGCCTACAATGAGCAGTTCTTC